Listed below are T cell receptor beta chains from one sample, sequenced in a study of blood T cells in healthy people across ages. TCRdb used MiXCR to reprocess the 5' RACE reads, holding one entry per CDR3 protein. The top ten hold 7% to 9.5% of the sample, which has more than 1.4 million distinct CDR3 sequences, 42% seen once. Sequencing was performed on blood. All receptors come from a woman aged 18-29 years in good health. Both conserved end residues are part of each CDR3. The D gene is left open where the match is weak. Only some rows state a clone size, as once, few, many or a class for expanded clones.

TRBD1,TRBJ2-1,TRBV4-1,-,CATKQGMDHDEQFF,TGCGCCACAAAACAGGGGATGGATCATGATGAGCAGTTCTTC
TRBD2,TRBJ2-5,TRBV7-9,few,CASGPGLLETQYF,TGTGCCAGCGGACCGGGACTATTAGAGACCCAGTACTTC
-,TRBJ2-5,TRBV25-1,-,CASSDLAGNLYNEQYF,TGTGCCAGCAGTGATCTTGCAGGGAACCTCTACAATGAGCAGTACTTC
-,TRBJ2-7,TRBV2,-,CASMVPTSYEQYF,TGTGCCAGCATGGTACCTACCTCCTACGAGCAGTACTTC
-,TRBJ2-1,TRBV25-1,-,CASSRIYNGQFF,TGTGCCAGCAGCCGCATCTACAATGGGCAGTTCTTC
-,TRBJ1-4,TRBV30,-,CSWSVFGLGKEKLFF,TGTTCCTGGAGTGTGTTCGGGCTCGGGAAGGAAAAACTGTTTTTT
-,TRBJ1-5,TRBV9,few,CASSVEGSQPQHF,TGTGCCAGCAGCGTAGAAGGGAGTCAGCCCCAGCATTTT
-,TRBJ2-1,TRBV2,-,CASSEALRGGEQFF,TGTGCCAGCAGTGAAGCGCTTAGGGGTGGTGAGCAGTTCTTC
-,TRBJ1-5,TRBV4-2,-,CASSQDREGPNQPQHF,TGTGCCAGCAGCCAAGATCGAGAAGGGCCCAATCAGCCCCAGCATTTT
-,TRBJ2-5,TRBV5-1,few,CASSLEGIRETQYF,TGCGCCAGCAGCTTGGAAGGAATTCGGGAGACCCAGTACTTC
-,TRBJ2-5,TRBV3-1,-,CASSQGRAQETQYF,TGTGCCAGCAGCCAAGGCAGGGCACAAGAGACCCAGTACTTC
-,TRBJ2-1,TRBV4-1,many,CASSTGLYNEQFF,TGCGCCAGCAGCACAGGGCTTTACAATGAGCAGTTCTTC
-,TRBJ1-2,TRBV20-1,-,CSAPFGAGAQGYTF,TGCAGTGCCCCCTTTGGGGCGGGGGCGCAAGGCTACACCTTC